Listed below are T cell receptor beta chains from one sample, sequenced in a study of cytomegalovirus exposure and HLA in healthy donors. Profiled with immunoSEQ multiplex PCR; TCRdb holds only in-frame clones, not every one. The table shows about 140,000 clones, with 70% to 75% occurring only once. Sequencing was done on a sample of PBMCs. These receptors came from a woman in her 30s in good health and CMV-seronegative. Both conserved end residues are trimmed from each CDR3. D genes are given only for firm matches. Some rows mark clone size as missing; the rest say once, few, many or name a class of expanded clone.

>NA|TRBV7-9|few|TRBJ1-3
ATTRGSGNTIY
>NA|TRBV28|NA|TRBJ1-5
ASSLLDGGPQH
>NA|TRBV7-2|once|TRBJ2-1
ASSLRGSFGNEQF
>NA|TRBV4-2|few|TRBJ1-2
ASSYRTAYYGYT
>NA|TRBV7-2|NA|TRBJ1-1
ASSVGGESAEAF
>NA|TRBV5-4|NA|TRBJ2-7
ASSQTQGYEQY
>TRBD2|TRBV7-3|few|TRBJ2-1
ASSLIGGGNYNEQF
>NA|TRBV28|NA|TRBJ2-3
ASSPLLGGTDTQY
>TRBD2|TRBV29-1|NA|TRBJ2-3
SVVFSGGTDTQY
>TRBD1|TRBV4-1|NA|TRBJ2-1
ASSPVDREDNEQF
>NA|TRBV2|NA|TRBJ2-2
ASSELMVTGELF
>NA|TRBV6-5|few|TRBJ2-3
ASSGRLRADTQY
>NA|TRBV5-1|NA|TRBJ2-2
ASSSRAGHSTGELF
>NA|TRBV5-5|NA|TRBJ1-6
ASSLRLDGDNSPLH
>NA|TRBV6-1|NA|TRBJ2-4
ASSPGTLLNIQY
>NA|TRBV19|few|TRBJ2-7
ASSQPGLSSYEQY
>TRBD1|TRBV7-9|NA|TRBJ1-5
ASSLASTGGGNQPQH
>NA|TRBV19|NA|TRBJ1-6
ASSPRRSPLH
>NA|TRBV2|NA|TRBJ2-3
ASRGGVRTQY
>TRBD1|TRBV5-1|once|TRBJ2-5
ASSRTGGNRETQY
>NA|TRBV29-1|few|TRBJ2-1
SVLTDYNEQF
>TRBD1|TRBV11-2|NA|TRBJ1-2
ASSLRPAGGSYGYT
>NA|TRBV7-2|NA|TRBJ1-4
ASSLTSGTNEKLF
>TRBD2|TRBV7-7|few|TRBJ2-1
ASSFSLAGSEQF
>NA|TRBV7-8|NA|TRBJ1-2
ASSLGDRIYT
>NA|TRBV10-3|NA|TRBJ2-2
AIRAPTGELF
>NA|TRBV6-5|few|TRBJ1-2
ASSYYRNYGYT
>NA|TRBV6-1|few|TRBJ2-3
ASSEMASSTDTQY
>NA|TRBV15|once|TRBJ1-3
ATSRTGVGNTIY
>TRBD2|TRBV4-1|once|TRBJ2-1
ASSNSGGAYGEQF
>NA|TRBV2|NA|TRBJ2-1
GEGGSSYNEQF
>NA|TRBV5-1|few|TRBJ2-7
ASSLFSAGTSYEQY
>NA|TRBV2|NA|TRBJ2-3
ASRVPSSTDTQY
>TRBD1|TRBV29-1|NA|TRBJ2-7
SVWTGSVDEQY
>NA|TRBV18|NA|TRBJ1-4
ASSPPGDGNEKLF
>NA|TRBV5-6|NA|TRBJ1-5
ASSLFRGGGVQPQH
>TRBD1|TRBV6-5|NA|TRBJ2-7
ASRGQGSPEQY
>NA|TRBV10-3|NA|TRBJ2-2
AATGNGELF
>TRBD1|TRBV18|NA|TRBJ1-6
ASSLRQGDSPLH
>TRBD1|TRBV6-6|NA|TRBJ1-1
ASSYFRDRVNTEAF
>NA|TRBV29-1|NA|TRBJ2-3
SVYDSRGTDTQY
>TRBD1|TRBV30|NA|TRBJ1-5
AWSGARGQGWQPQH
>NA|TRBV11-2|NA|TRBJ1-3
ASGSSGNTIY
>TRBD2|TRBV19|NA|TRBJ2-1
ASSMTSGHNEQF
>NA|TRBV19|NA|TRBJ1-2
ASTSRESGYT
>TRBD2|TRBV2|NA|TRBJ2-7
ASKLSGRAIYEQY
>NA|TRBV6-5|NA|TRBJ1-6
ASRKDGDSPLH
>TRBD1|TRBV19|NA|TRBJ1-2
ATRQGDGYT
>TRBD1|TRBV28|NA|TRBJ1-6
ASSFTGGAILNSPLH
>TRBD2|TRBV4-2|NA|TRBJ2-5
ASSQGGLASQETQY
>TRBD2|TRBV14|few|TRBJ2-7
ASSSLAATFSYEQY
>TRBD1|TRBV29-1|NA|TRBJ1-5
SVTGDRYQPQH
>TRBD2|TRBV7-2|NA|TRBJ2-1
ASRRGAGGPSEQF